This entry lists 16 T cell receptor beta chains sequenced from one sample in a study of T cell repertoires in cytomegalovirus infection. TCRdb ran MiXCR on the reads and lists one entry per CDR3 protein. The sample has fewer than 900,000 distinct CDR3 sequences, under 35% seen once. Their antigens remain unidentified. The specimen comprised cultured CD8+ T cells from PBMCs, sampled from culture after CMV antigen stimulation. The receptor set was obtained from a human donor in good health (CMV status not recorded). Some clones in this sample may be carry-over from other donors' samples.

The table lists this clonotype with a few counts. This chain connects TRBV10-3 to TRBJ2-6; perhaps TRBD1 as D (6 bases). CDR3 size: 19 residues. CDR1 ENHRY and CDR2 SYGVKD come from the germline V gene. V dropped 9 bases and J dropped 2 bases, with 26 bases sitting between them. CDR3 protein: CAISFTRTEDRPGANVLTF. The CDR3 bases are TGTGCCATTTCTTTTACCCGGACAGAGGACCGTCCTGGGGCCAACGTCCTGACTTTC.

This clonotype was detected ten times or more. The chain uses TRBV7-2 and TRBJ1-2; TRBD1 matches 8 bases. CDR3 length: 17 residues. J gave up 6 bases and V 4 bases, and 16 bases lay outside the gene matches. Germline assignment: CDR1 SGHTA and CDR2 FQGNSA. CDR3 in amino acids: CASSYDRGLPGTHGYTF. CDR3 nucleotide sequence: TGTGCCAGCAGCTACGACAGGGGCCTACCTGGAACCCATGGCTACACCTTC.

This clonotype was seen at least ten times. The J gene is TRBJ2-3, the V gene TRBV6-5; TRBD2 agrees at 10 bases. The CDR3 has 16 amino acids. The trim removed 6 bases at V and 1 base at J, leaving 7 bases unmatched. The germline V gene encodes CDR1 MNHEY and CDR2 SVGAGI. The CDR3 nucleotides read TGTGCCAGCAGCCAAGGGCTAGCGGGGGGCACAGATACGCAGTATTTT. Its protein is CASSQGLAGGTDTQYF.

The V gene is TRBV29-1, the J gene TRBJ2-3; TRBD2 agrees at 7 bases. Looked up from germline, CDR1 is SQVTM and CDR2 is ANQGSEA. The V gene end was trimmed by 1 base and the J gene end by 1 base; junction bases not matched to a gene: 5. The CDR3 loop spans 15 amino acids. The CDR3 loop is CSVEGGLGGTDTQYF. DNA for the CDR3: TGCAGCGTTGAAGGAGGACTAGGCGGCACAGATACGCAGTATTTT.

This clonotype was seen a few times. The chain carries TRBV27 and TRBJ1-5, with D possibly being TRBD1 (6 bases). CDR1 is MNHEY, CDR2 SMNVEV, per germline (reference sequence). The CDR3 runs 15 residues. V lost 4 bases, J lost 7 bases, and 17 bases lay in between. The CDR3 DNA sequence: TGTGCCAGCAGTTGGGGGGGGGGGCAGTGGCAGCCCCAGCATTTT. Encoded protein: CASSWGGGQWQPQHF.

This clonotype showed up many times. The gene calls are TRBV4-2 and TRBJ2-4; the D gene is possibly TRBD2 (6 bases). Germline lookup yields CDR1 LGHNA and CDR2 YNFKEQ. V gave up 5 bases and J gave up 6 bases, with 23 bases separating them. This CDR3 is built from 17 residues. This chain's CDR3 is CASSKRDWPRMGNIQYF. CDR3 coding DNA: TGTGCCAGCAGCAAACGGGACTGGCCCCGAATGGGAAACATTCAGTACTTC.

V usage is TRBV5-1 and J usage is TRBJ2-7; D call uncertain. V lost 4 bases and J lost 6, with 14 bases in between. This CDR3 comprises 13 residues. Germline CDR1 SGHRS, CDR2 YFSETQ. The CDR3 DNA sequence: TGCGCCAGCAGCCAAACGGGCACCGGCGAGCAGTACTTC. Protein: CASSQTGTGEQYF.

There are a few counts of this clonotype. The V and J genes are TRBV6-2 or TRBV6-3 and TRBJ1-2, with D possibly being TRBD1 (5 bases). Germline-derived CDR1 and CDR2 are MNHEY and SVGEGT. The V gene lost 6 bases and the J gene lost 3 bases, with 20 bases spanning the gap. The CDR3 is 16 residues long. CDR3 nucleotide sequence: TGTGCCAGCAGCTATCACCGACAGAGATTCGACTATGGCTACACCTTC. Protein: CASSYHRQRFDYGYTF.

On this clonotype itself: At one end, the junction sequence differs from germline, possibly due to a read error. The V gene is TRBV7-9, the J gene TRBJ2-5, with a weak D call TRBD2 (6 bases). CDR3 length: 15 amino acids. In germline, CDR1 is SEHNR, CDR2 FQNEAQ (reference sequence). CDR3 bases: TGTGACAGCAGCTTAGACCGGGGGACCAGTTGGGCCCAGTACTTC. Encoded protein: CDSSLDRGTSWAQYF. The whole variable domain, remainder taken from reference TRBV7-9 and TRBJ2-5, is DTGVSQNPRHKITKRGQNVTFRCDPISEHNRLYWYRQTLGQGPEFLTYFQNEAQLEKSRLLSDRFSAERPKGSFSTLEIQRTEQGDSAMYLCDSSLDRGTSWAQYFGPGTRLLVL.

This clonotype was detected a few times. The chain recombines TRBV19 with TRBJ1-1, with D possibly matching TRBD1 (5 bases). CDR3 length: 11 amino acids. Germline CDR1 and CDR2: LNHDA and SQIVND (reference sequence). With 5 bases removed from V and 7 bases from J, the gap between germline ends came to 8 bases. CDR3 DNA: TGTGCCAGTAGTGGGGCACGTGAAGCTTTCTTT. Translated, it gives CASSGAREAFF. The full variable domain, completed using reference TRBV19 and TRBJ1-1, is DGGITQSPKYLFRKEGQNVTLSCEQNLNHDAMYWYRQDPGQGLRLIYYSQIVNDFQKGDIAEGYSVSREKKESFPLTVTSAQKNPTAFYLCASSGAREAFFGQGTRLTVV.

Only a few counts were recorded for this clonotype. V and J are TRBV10-2 and TRBJ2-7; D gene unclear. Germline V lookup: CDR1 WSHSY, CDR2 SAAADI. V was cut by 6 bases and J by 3 bases, with 12 bases left in between. CDR3 length equals 13 residues. This chain's CDR3 is CASSPAELYEQYF. CDR3 sequence (DNA): TGCGCCAGCAGCCCCGCCGAACTCTACGAGCAGTACTTC.

V is TRBV4-3 and J is TRBJ1-5, with D maybe TRBD1 (5 bases). This CDR3 has 14 residues. With 0 bases removed from V and 5 bases from J, the gap between germline ends came to 8 bases. Germline V gene sequence: CDR1 LGHNA, CDR2 YSLEER. The CDR3 sequence: CASSQDRDDQPQHF. The CDR3 nucleotides are TGCGCCAGCAGCCAAGACAGGGATGATCAGCCCCAGCATTTT.

This clonotype was seen a few times. The gene calls are TRBV6-5 and TRBJ2-3; D ambiguous. CDR3 length: 14 residues. Germline CDR1 is MNHEY and CDR2 is SVGAGI. V dropped 0 bases and J dropped 5 bases, with 9 bases sitting between them. The chain's CDR3 is CASSYSPKGDTQYF. The CDR3 DNA reads as TGTGCCAGCAGTTACTCACCCAAGGGAGATACGCAGTATTTT.

CDR3: CAGSSRGRNSSYEQYV. The CDR3 DNA reads as TGTGCCGGCAGCTCCCGGGGCAGAAACAGCTCCTACGAGCAGTACGTC. The chain links TRBV7-2 to TRBJ2-7; TRBD1 or TRBD2 may be the D gene (5 bases each). CDR1 is SGHTA, CDR2 FQGNSA, per germline. The CDR3 spans 16 residues.

This clonotype has just a few counts. The chain carries TRBV7-9 and TRBJ2-5, with D possibly matching TRBD2 (5 bases). V lost 4 bases, J lost 0 bases, and 15 bases lay in between. This CDR3 is built from 16 residues. Germline V gene data show CDR1 as SEHNR and CDR2 as FQNEAQ (reference sequence). As DNA, the CDR3 is TGTGCCAGCAGCTCCCGAATGCCAGCGGACCAAGAGACCCAGTACTTC. Protein: CASSSRMPADQETQYF.

This clonotype was picked up a small number of times. The chain uses TRBV27 and TRBJ1-1; a possible D gene is TRBD1 (5 bases). Germline V gene sequence: CDR1 MNHEY, CDR2 SMNVEV (reference sequence). V was trimmed by 2 bases and J by 5 bases, leaving 12 bases between them. The CDR3 is 14 residues long. CDR3 sequence: CASSLSPGRTEAFF. The CDR3 DNA reads as TGTGCCAGCAGTTTAAGCCCGGGGCGGACTGAAGCTTTCTTT.